A single sample gave rise to the 18 T cell receptor beta chains below, sequenced in a study of blood T cell repertoires in COVID-19. Only in-frame clones appear in the TCRdb table, and some are missing; sequencing was by immunoSEQ multiplex PCR. The data contain 250,000 to 350,000 clones, roughly 83% of them singletons. Material: peripheral blood. The receptors were gathered from a woman aged 50 to 65 with acute or convalescent COVID-19.

V and J are TRBV20-1 and TRBJ1-4; possibly TRBD1 for D (6 bases). From germline, CDR1 is DFQATT and CDR2 SNEGSKA (reference sequence). This CDR3 has 12 amino acids. V was trimmed by 3 bases and J by 8 bases, leaving 10 bases between them. CDR3 nucleotide sequence: TGCAGTGCTAGTTACAGGGTGGAAAAACTGTTTTTT. Translating it yields CSASYRVEKLFF.

The gene calls are TRBV7-9 and TRBJ2-3; D ambiguous. CDR1 is SEHNR, CDR2 FQNEAQ, per germline (reference sequence). V was cut by 5 bases and J by 2 bases, with 8 bases left in between. CDR3 length: 13 residues. CDR3 in amino acids: CASSQDITDTQYF. In DNA, the CDR3 is TGTGCCAGCAGCCAAGACATCACAGATACGCAGTATTTT. Drawing the rest from reference TRBV7-9 and TRBJ2-3, the complete variable domain is DTGVSQNPRHKITKRGQNVTFRCDPISEHNRLYWYRQTLGQGPEFLTYFQNEAQLEKSRLLSDRFSAERPKGSFSTLEIQRTEQGDSAMYLCASSQDITDTQYFGPGTRLTVL.

The chain links TRBV6-4 to TRBJ2-1, with D possibly matching TRBD1 (5 bases). V dropped 4 bases and J dropped 0 bases, with 19 bases sitting between them. The germline gives CDR1 MRHNA, CDR2 SNTAGT. This CDR3 comprises 18 residues. The CDR3 sequence is CASSGRHLGLRSYNEQFF. The CDR3 DNA follows: TGTGCCAGCAGTGGACGGCACCTGGGGCTACGCTCCTACAATGAGCAGTTCTTC.

The chain has TRBV5-1 and TRBJ2-5, with unresolved D. The CDR3 is made up of 12 amino acids. Trimming cost V 3 bases and J 2 bases, with 5 bases left between them. Germline V gene data show CDR1 as SGHRS and CDR2 as YFSETQ. CDR3 sequence (DNA): TGCGCCAGCAGCTATATACAAGAGACCCAGTACTTC. Amino acids: CASSYIQETQYF.

The rearrangement joins TRBV7-9 to TRBJ1-5, with D hard to call. The length of the CDR3 is 14 residues. Germline lookup yields CDR1 SEHNR and CDR2 FQNEAQ (reference sequence). V was clipped by 0 bases and J by 3 bases, with 6 bases between them. The CDR3 loop is CASSLAEFNQPQHF. In DNA form, the CDR3 reads TGTGCCAGCAGCTTAGCTGAGTTCAATCAGCCCCAGCATTTT.

V is TRBV28 and J is TRBJ1-1; 10 bases are shared with TRBD1. This CDR3 region has 14 residues. Looked up from germline, CDR1 is MDHEN and CDR2 is SYDVKM. J lost 7 bases, V lost 5 bases, and 7 bases had no gene match. The CDR3 is CASSAGTGADEAFF. DNA of the CDR3: TGTGCCAGCAGTGCGGGGACAGGGGCAGATGAAGCTTTCTTT.

V usage is TRBV5-1 and J usage is TRBJ1-4; D call uncertain. The length of the CDR3 is 15 residues. The V gene lost 3 bases and the J gene lost 3 bases, with 12 bases spanning the gap. Germline V gene sequence: CDR1 SGHRS, CDR2 YFSETQ. The CDR3 loop is CASSSAVAPNEKLFF. The CDR3 DNA follows: TGCGCCAGCAGCTCCGCAGTAGCGCCTAATGAAAAACTGTTTTTT. Variable domain in full (rest from reference TRBV5-1 and TRBJ1-4): KAGVTQTPRYLIKTRGQQVTLSCSPISGHRSVSWYQQTPGQGLQFLFEYFSETQRNKGNFPGRFSGRQFSNSRSEMNVSTLELGDSALYLCASSSAVAPNEKLFFGSGTQLSVL.

In this sample, this clone turned up many times. The chain employs TRBV2 and TRBJ1-4, with a possible D match to TRBD1 (5 bases). The CDR3 is 13 amino acids. Deletions cut 5 bases from V and 8 bases from J, with 12 bases between. Germline loops: CDR1 SNHLY, CDR2 FYNNEI. The CDR3 loop reads CASSRRVGEKLFF. The CDR3 DNA reads as TGTGCCAGCAGTCGCAGGGTGGGGGAAAAACTGTTTTTT.

The chain links TRBV7-2 to TRBJ1-2, with D unclear. This CDR3 has 16 amino acids. Germline CDR1 SGHTA, CDR2 FQGNSA. The V gene lost 5 bases and the J gene lost 2 bases, with 18 bases spanning the gap. CDR3 DNA: TGTGCCAGCAGCCTCCCGGAGCGGCTTTTCAACTATGGCTACACCTTC. Protein: CASSLPERLFNYGYTF.

The V gene is TRBV19, the J gene TRBJ2-3; 7 bases map to TRBD2. The CDR3 covers 14 residues. Germline lookup yields CDR1 LNHDA and CDR2 SQIVND (reference sequence). Unmatched junction bases numbered 6, after V lost 5 bases and J lost 4 bases. CDR3 nucleotide sequence: TGTGCCAGTAGTGACCGGACTAGTTCAGATACGCAGTATTTT. Encoded protein: CASSDRTSSDTQYF. The full variable domain, in which reference TRBV19 and TRBJ2-3 provide the parts outside the CDR3, is DGGITQSPKYLFRKEGQNVTLSCEQNLNHDAMYWYRQDPGQGLRLIYYSQIVNDFQKGDIAEGYSVSREKKESFPLTVTSAQKNPTAFYLCASSDRTSSDTQYFGPGTRLTVL.

This clone is a singleton in its sample. V is TRBV3-1 (or the pseudogene TRBV3-2) and J is TRBJ2-1; 9 nucleotides agree with TRBD2. Germline-derived CDR1 and CDR2 are LGHDT and YNNKEL (reference sequence). The CDR3 contains 19 residues. Trimming at V came to 5 bases and at J to 5 bases, leaving 19 bases not matched to a gene. CDR3 protein: CASSIRPGGSGSRDNEQFF. The DNA for the CDR3 is TGTGCCAGCAGCATCAGGCCCGGGGGTAGCGGGAGTCGGGACAATGAGCAGTTCTTC.

With respect to this clone: Additional DNA sequences in this sample encode the identical CDR3. CDR3 in DNA: TGCGCCAGCAGCCTCCGGGACAGTTCCTACGAGCAGTACTTC. Its translation: CASSLRDSSYEQYF. The chain has TRBV5-1 and TRBJ2-7; 7 bases are shared with TRBD1. CDR1 is SGHRS and CDR2 is YFSETQ in the germline V gene. This CDR3 region has 14 residues. V was clipped by 4 bases and J by 1 base; unmatched bases: 5. Combining the CDR3 with reference TRBV5-1 and TRBJ2-7 gives the whole variable domain KAGVTQTPRYLIKTRGQQVTLSCSPISGHRSVSWYQQTPGQGLQFLFEYFSETQRNKGNFPGRFSGRQFSNSRSEMNVSTLELGDSALYLCASSLRDSSYEQYFGPGTRLTVT.

This clone was detected a few times. The chain joins TRBV6-4 to TRBJ2-1; 7 bases fit TRBD2. The CDR3 loop spans 13 amino acids. The junction had 6 bases not matched to a gene; V was cut back by 6 bases and J by 7 bases. The germline V gene has CDR1 MRHNA and CDR2 SNTAGT. The CDR3 DNA follows: TGTGCCAGCAGCGCCGGGACTAATAATGAGCAGTTCTTC. Translated, it gives CASSAGTNNEQFF.

The CDR3 nucleotides are TGTGCCAGCAGTGAAGCGGGAGGATGGGCCGGGGAGCTGTTTTTT. This sequence encodes CASSEAGGWAGELFF. The gene calls are TRBV6-1 and TRBJ2-2; D possibly corresponds to TRBD2 (6 bases). Germline loops: CDR1 MNHNS, CDR2 SASEGT. CDR3 length: 15 residues. The V and J ends lost 0 bases and 6 bases respectively, with 11 bases between them.

The rearrangement joins TRBV12-3 or TRBV12-4 to TRBJ1-1; no reliable D call. The germline V and J ends were trimmed by 8 bases and 0 bases, with 10 bases remaining between them. The CDR3 runs to 13 residues. The CDR3 protein is CASSPVMNTEAFF. The CDR3 DNA reads TGTGCCAGCTCCCCGGTAATGAACACTGAAGCTTTCTTT.

The CDR3 sequence is CATSDASSGAYEQYF. The CDR3 region has the DNA TGTGCCACCAGTGACGCGTCTAGCGGTGCCTACGAGCAGTACTTC. The chain links TRBV24-1 to TRBJ2-7; 7 positions match TRBD2. The length of the CDR3 is 15 residues. CDR1 KGHDR and CDR2 SFDVKD come from the germline V gene. V shed 4 bases and J 2 bases; nucleotides not matched to a gene: 7.

V is TRBV19 and J is TRBJ2-7, with 9 bases aligning to TRBD2. This CDR3 is built from 16 residues. Germline loops: CDR1 LNHDA, CDR2 SQIVND (reference sequence). V was pared by 4 bases and J by 0 bases, with 7 bases of the junction left unmatched. The CDR3, as DNA: TGTGCCAGTAGTACCTTCTCTAGCGGGGCCTCCTACGAGCAGTACTTC. Its protein is CASSTFSSGASYEQYF. Full variable domain (missing parts from reference TRBV19 and TRBJ2-7): DGGITQSPKYLFRKEGQNVTLSCEQNLNHDAMYWYRQDPGQGLRLIYYSQIVNDFQKGDIAEGYSVSREKKESFPLTVTSAQKNPTAFYLCASSTFSSGASYEQYFGPGTRLTVT.

In its sample, this clone was seen a few times. This rearrangement joins TRBV2 to TRBJ2-1; a possible D gene is TRBD2 (5 bases). Per germline, CDR1 SNHLY and CDR2 FYNNEI. V was cut by 8 bases and J by 6 bases, with 20 bases left in between. The CDR3 extends over 15 amino acids. CDR3 nucleotides: TGTGCCAGCGGTGGCCAGGACTGGAACGGCAATGAGCAGTTCTTC. It specifies CASGGQDWNGNEQFF. The whole variable domain, filled in from reference TRBV2 and TRBJ2-1, reads EPEVTQTPSHQVTQMGQEVILRCVPISNHLYFYWYRQILGQKVEFLVSFYNNEISEKSEIFDDQFSVERPDGSNFTLKIRSTKLEDSAMYFCASGGQDWNGNEQFFGPGTRLTVL.